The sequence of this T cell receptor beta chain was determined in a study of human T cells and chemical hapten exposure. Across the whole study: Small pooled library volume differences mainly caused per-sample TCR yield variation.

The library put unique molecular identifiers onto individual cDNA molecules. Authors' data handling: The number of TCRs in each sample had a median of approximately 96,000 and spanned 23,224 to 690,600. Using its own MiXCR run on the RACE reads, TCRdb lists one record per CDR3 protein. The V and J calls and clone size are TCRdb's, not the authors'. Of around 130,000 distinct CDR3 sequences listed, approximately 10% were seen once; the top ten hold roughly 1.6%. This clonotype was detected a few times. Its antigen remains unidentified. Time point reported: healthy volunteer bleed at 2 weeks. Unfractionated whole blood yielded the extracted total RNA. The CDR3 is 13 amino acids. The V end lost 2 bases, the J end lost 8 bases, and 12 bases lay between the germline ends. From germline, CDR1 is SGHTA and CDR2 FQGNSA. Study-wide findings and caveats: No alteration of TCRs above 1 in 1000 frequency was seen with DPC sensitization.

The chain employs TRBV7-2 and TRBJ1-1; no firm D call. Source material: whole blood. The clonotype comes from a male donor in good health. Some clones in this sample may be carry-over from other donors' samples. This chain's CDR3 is CASSLLSSGEAFF. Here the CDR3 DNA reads TGTGCCAGCAGCTTATTGAGTTCGGGGGAAGCTTTCTTT.